This is a list of T cell receptor beta chains from one sample in a study of beta chain features in type 1 diabetes. Produced via immunoSEQ multiplex PCR; TCRdb's table is partial and in-frame only. The table records some 250,000 clones, about 26% of them present only once. Sequenced material: central memory CD4+ T cells from blood. Every receptor here comes from a man aged 30 to 39 in good health. Each CDR3 is given with its conserved first and last residue. The order of the fields is J gene, D gene, V gene, clone size, CDR3 protein, CDR3 DNA. D genes are given only for firm matches. Some rows have no size entry. The others give once, few or many, or a class for an expanded clone.

TRBJ2-5	.	TRBV18	many	CASSPSTGPQETQYF	TGTGCCAGCTCACCATCGACAGGTCCACAAGAGACCCAGTACTTC
TRBJ2-7	.	TRBV7-2	few	CASSLIKGYEQYF	TGTGCCAGCAGCTTAATAAAGGGCTACGAGCAGTACTTC
TRBJ2-7	TRBD2	TRBV28	.	CASSRTSGSGYEQYF	TGTGCCAGCAGTCGGACTAGCGGGAGTGGTTACGAGCAGTACTTC
TRBJ2-5	TRBD2	TRBV30	many	CAWALAARETQYF	TGTGCCTGGGCCCTAGCGGCGCGAGAGACCCAGTACTTC
TRBJ2-1	TRBD1	TRBV30	once	CAYDRVSYNEQFF	TGTGCCTATGACAGGGTCTCCTACAATGAGCAGTTCTTC
TRBJ2-3	TRBD2	TRBV7-6	.	CASSLVAGREGDTQYF	TGTGCCAGCAGCTTAGTAGCAGGGAGGGAGGGCGATACGCAGTATTTT
TRBJ2-7	TRBD1	TRBV18	.	CASSRAGTGSYEQYF	TGTGCCAGCTCCCGCGCCGGGACAGGGTCCTACGAGCAGTACTTC
TRBJ1-6	.	TRBV5-1	.	CASSLVAGINSPLHF	TGCGCCAGCAGCTTGGTGGCAGGGATCAATTCACCCCTCCACTTT
TRBJ2-1	TRBD1	TRBV27	.	CASSPGQFYNEQFF	TGTGCCAGCAGTCCGGGACAGTTCTACAATGAGCAGTTCTTC
TRBJ2-4	.	TRBV6-6	many	CASTAGYIQYF	TGTGCCAGCACCGCGGGGTACATTCAGTACTTC
TRBJ2-3	.	TRBV6-5	few	CASSLNQNTDTQYF	TGTGCCAGCAGTTTAAACCAAAACACAGATACGCAGTATTTT
TRBJ2-5	.	TRBV6-1	.	CASSLTPQETQYF	TGTGCCAGCAGTTTGACACCTCAAGAGACCCAGTACTTC
TRBJ2-5	.	TRBV7-2	.	CASSLERNQETQYF	TGTGCCAGCAGCTTAGAGCGCAATCAAGAGACCCAGTACTTC
TRBJ2-7	.	TRBV6-6	few	CASSYSTGKQYF	TGTGCCAGCAGTTACTCGACTGGAAAGCAGTACTTC
TRBJ2-6	.	TRBV9	many	CASSVAEQTPVLTF	TGTGCCAGCAGCGTAGCTGAACAGACCCCCGTCCTGACTTTC
TRBJ2-6	.	TRBV27	.	CASSPDRSGANVLTF	TGTGCCAGCAGTCCAGACAGGTCTGGGGCCAACGTCCTGACTTTC
TRBJ1-1	.	TRBV29-1	.	CSVTALGTEAFF	TGCAGCGTGACGGCGCTTGGCACTGAAGCTTTCTTT
TRBJ1-2	TRBD1	TRBV19	.	CASRAGTGPYGYTF	TGTGCCAGTAGGGCCGGGACAGGCCCATATGGCTACACCTTC
TRBJ2-5	.	TRBV7-7	few	CASSQRLTQETQYF	TGTGCCAGCAGCCAACGACTGACTCAAGAGACCCAGTACTTC
TRBJ2-5	.	TRBV5-1	few	CASSTDGSGTQYF	TGCGCCAGCAGCACGGACGGGTCGGGGACCCAGTACTTC
TRBJ1-2	TRBD1	TRBV7-2	.	CASSRYQGDYGYTF	TGTGCCAGCAGCCGCTACCAGGGGGACTATGGCTACACCTTC
TRBJ2-1	TRBD2	TRBV9	many	CASTAAGGPNEQFF	TGTGCCAGCACCGCAGCGGGAGGACCCAATGAGCAGTTCTTC
TRBJ2-1	.	TRBV18	.	CASSPRANNEQFF	TGTGCCAGCTCACCCCGGGCCAACAATGAGCAGTTCTTC
TRBJ1-1	TRBD1	TRBV7-9	.	CASTLGQGEVGTEAFF	TGTGCCAGCACCTTGGGACAGGGCGAGGTAGGCACTGAAGCTTTCTTT
TRBJ1-1	.	TRBV29-1	few	CSVVQSTEAFF	TGCAGCGTTGTTCAGAGCACTGAAGCTTTCTTT
TRBJ2-7	.	TRBV30	.	CAWSGVGTYEQYF	TGTGCCTGGTCTGGGGTCGGCACCTACGAGCAGTACTTC
TRBJ1-2	TRBD1	TRBV29-1	few	CSVGQGPNYGYTF	TGCAGCGTTGGACAGGGGCCCAACTATGGCTACACCTTC
TRBJ2-3	.	TRBV18	few	CASQIRDTDTQYF	TGTGCCAGCCAAATAAGGGACACAGATACGCAGTATTTT
TRBJ1-5	.	TRBV15	.	CATSRDSGGSQPQHF	TGTGCCACCAGCAGAGATAGTGGGGGGAGTCAGCCCCAGCATTTT